This passage covers 8 T cell receptor beta chains from one sample sequenced in a study of T cell repertoires in ileal Crohn's disease. Time point meaning: neoterminal ileum biopsy at postoperative endoscopy, about 6 months after surgery. Clones were sequenced by immunoSEQ multiplex PCR, and TCRdb holds only the in-frame ones, with some missing. The table has over 10,000 clones, 70% to 90% seen once. The material sequenced was ileal tissue. The receptors stem from an adult with Crohn's disease.

J is TRBJ2-1 and V is TRBV11-2; no firm D call. The V end lost 2 bases, the J end lost 0 bases, and 17 bases lay between the germline ends. The V gene's germline CDR1 is SGHAT and CDR2 FQNNGV. This CDR3 contains 18 residues. The CDR3 reads CASSLKYARLNSYNEQFF. In DNA, the CDR3 is TGTGCCAGCAGCTTAAAGTACGCGCGGCTAAACTCCTACAATGAGCAGTTCTTC.

The chain uses TRBV6-1 and TRBJ1-5; D possibly corresponds to TRBD1 (6 bases). V lost 2 bases, J lost 6 bases, and 8 bases lay in between. Germline-derived CDR1 and CDR2 are MNHNS and SASEGT. The CDR3 runs to 13 residues. The DNA of the CDR3 is TGTGCCAGCAGTGAACACAGGGCTCAGCCCCAGCATTTT. Protein product: CASSEHRAQPQHF.

The chain is built from TRBV5-1 and TRBJ1-5; D is unclear. The CDR3 runs to 15 residues. CDR1 is SGHRS, CDR2 YFSETQ, per germline. V was pared by 0 bases and J by 1 base, with 8 bases between. CDR3 residues: CASSLAGVSNQPQHF. The CDR3 region has the DNA TGCGCCAGCAGCTTGGCCGGGGTCAGCAATCAGCCCCAGCATTTT.

V usage is TRBV2 and J usage is TRBJ1-2; 8 bases are a match to TRBD1. This CDR3 comprises 12 residues. J lost 6 bases, V lost 6 bases, and 3 bases had no gene match. Per the germline V gene, CDR1 is SNHLY and CDR2 is FYNNEI. The CDR3 region has the DNA TGTGCCAGCAGGGAGGGACAGGATGGCTACACCTTC. This sequence encodes CASREGQDGYTF.

This clone ranks as large. V gene TRBV4-1 combines with J gene TRBJ2-1; 15 bases are shared with TRBD2. V trimming: 8 bases; J trimming: 3 bases; junction bases outside the gene matches: 5. Germline lookup yields CDR1 MGHRA and CDR2 YSYEKL. CDR3 length: 16 amino acids. In DNA form, the CDR3 reads TGCGCCAGCCGAGGACTAGCGGGAGGGAACTACAATGAGCAGTTCTTC. Its translation is CASRGLAGGNYNEQFF.

The V gene is TRBV18, the J gene TRBJ2-2; D unresolved. Germline CDR1 is KGHSH and CDR2 is LQKENI. The CDR3 sequence is 14 residues long. The V end was cut by 0 bases, the J end by 6 bases, with 8 bases between. This chain's CDR3 is CASSPPATPGELFF. CDR3 coding DNA: TGTGCCAGCTCACCACCGGCGACACCCGGGGAGCTGTTTTTT.

The chain carries TRBV5-1 and TRBJ1-4, with 7 bases aligning to TRBD1. Germline CDR1 and CDR2: SGHRS and YFSETQ. The J segment lost 5 bases and the V segment lost 4 bases, leaving 8 bases of the junction unmatched. This CDR3 region has 15 residues. CDR3 sequence: CASSPSGQPNEKLFF. Written as DNA, the CDR3 is TGCGCCAGCAGCCCCTCGGGACAGCCGAATGAAAAACTGTTTTTT.

The rearrangement joins TRBV10-2 to TRBJ2-7; 8 bases line up with TRBD2. This CDR3 is 13 amino acids long. Losses at the gene ends were 6 bases for V and 3 bases for J; bases not matched to a gene: 4. Germline lookup yields CDR1 WSHSY and CDR2 SAAADI. Here the CDR3 reads CASRAGTSYEQYF. In DNA, the CDR3 is TGCGCCAGCAGGGCCGGGACTAGCTACGAGCAGTACTTC.